What follows are 21 T cell receptor beta chains derived from one specimen sequenced in a study of cytomegalovirus exposure and HLA in healthy donors. Primers for the PCR totalled 60 Vbeta and 13 Jbeta. TCRdb keeps only in-frame clones here, not all; method: immunoSEQ multiplex PCR. The sample consists of over 55,000 clones, about 80% of them appearing once. The material sequenced was PBMCs. The receptors originated from a woman in her twenties or thirties in good health and CMV-seronegative.

The chain couples TRBV7-9 to TRBJ1-2; perhaps TRBD1 as D (6 bases). This CDR3 region has 13 residues. V lost 1 base to trimming and J lost 4 bases, with 7 bases between them. Germline CDR1 SEHNR, CDR2 FQNEAQ (reference sequence). The CDR3 sequence: CASSLEGGYGYTF. The CDR3 DNA sequence: TGTGCCAGCAGCTTAGAAGGGGGCTATGGCTACACCTTC. The full variable domain, completed using reference TRBV7-9 and TRBJ1-2, is DTGVSQNPRHKITKRGQNVTFRCDPISEHNRLYWYRQTLGQGPEFLTYFQNEAQLEKSRLLSDRFSAERPKGSFSTLEIQRTEQGDSAMYLCASSLEGGYGYTFGSGTRLTVV.

The chain carries TRBV4-3 and TRBJ2-3, with 7 bases that match TRBD2. CDR1 is LGHNA and CDR2 is YSLEER in the germline V gene. V dropped 1 base and J dropped 7; count of bases not matched to a gene: 14. The CDR3 spans 17 residues. The CDR3, as DNA: TGCGCCAGCAGCCAAGCTTGGGAGCGGGACCTTATATATACGCAGTATTTT. It specifies CASSQAWERDLIYTQYF.

This chain connects TRBV14 to TRBJ1-1; D possibly corresponds to TRBD1 (5 bases). From germline, CDR1 is SGHDN and CDR2 FVKESK. Trimming stripped 1 base from V and 6 bases from J, with 12 bases between. This CDR3 is built from 14 residues. CDR3 amino acids: CASSQVVGGAEAFF. DNA for the CDR3: TGTGCCAGCAGCCAAGTAGTCGGGGGAGCTGAAGCTTTCTTT.

This sequence joins TRBV6-6 and TRBJ2-7, with 9 bases fitting TRBD2. CDR3 length: 14 residues. V was pared by 7 bases and J by 5 bases, with 9 bases of the junction left unmatched. Germline CDR1 reads MNHNY; CDR2 reads SVGAGI (reference sequence). This CDR3 is CASTYGGRAHEQYF. The CDR3 DNA sequence: TGTGCCAGCACCTACGGCGGGAGGGCCCACGAGCAGTACTTC.

This clone showed up just a few times. The chain joins TRBV30 to TRBJ1-2; maybe TRBD1 (5 bases). Germline V lookup: CDR1 GTSNPN, CDR2 SVGIG (reference sequence). The CDR3 runs 12 residues. Trimming removed 5 bases at V and 5 bases at J, with 12 bases between. The DNA for the CDR3 is TGTGCCTGGGCGCCCGGACAATATGGCTACACCTTC. It encodes CAWAPGQYGYTF.

The V call is TRBV2, the J call TRBJ1-5; 10 nucleotides match TRBD1. The germline CDR1 and CDR2 sequences are SNHLY and FYNNEI. This CDR3 has 13 residues. The J segment lost 6 bases and the V segment lost 7 bases, leaving 3 bases of the junction unmatched. CDR3 protein: CASNWDRGQPQHF. The CDR3 bases are TGTGCCAGCAACTGGGACAGGGGTCAGCCCCAGCATTTT. Full variable domain (rest looked up from reference TRBV2 and TRBJ1-5): EPEVTQTPSHQVTQMGQEVILRCVPISNHLYFYWYRQILGQKVEFLVSFYNNEISEKSEIFDDQFSVERPDGSNFTLKIRSTKLEDSAMYFCASNWDRGQPQHFGDGTRLSIL.

The chain uses TRBV29-1 and TRBJ2-1; 8 bases map to TRBD1. This CDR3 spans 14 amino acids. The junction had 6 bases not matched to a gene; V was cut back by 4 bases and J by 4 bases. From germline, CDR1 is SQVTM and CDR2 ANQGSEA. The CDR3 spells CSVGPGTGYNEQFF. CDR3 in DNA: TGCAGCGTTGGACCCGGGACAGGTTACAATGAGCAGTTCTTC.

This clone appeared once. The chain recombines TRBV30 with TRBJ2-6; unclear D gene. Germline V gene data show CDR1 as GTSNPN and CDR2 as SVGIG (reference sequence). V lost 7 bases and J lost 1, with 14 bases in between. This CDR3 region has 15 residues. The CDR3 reads CAFPRVMSGANVLTF. CDR3 sequence (DNA): TGTGCCTTCCCGCGTGTTATGTCTGGGGCCAACGTCCTGACTTTC. Variable domain in full (rest from reference TRBV30 and TRBJ2-6): SQTIHQWPATLVQPVGSPLSLECTVEGTSNPNLYWYRQAAGRGLQLLFYSVGIGQISSEVPQNLSASRPQDRQFILSSKKLLLSDSGFYLCAFPRVMSGANVLTFGAGSRLTVL.

The genes are TRBV7-6 and TRBJ1-1; no clear D gene. The CDR3 runs 13 residues. In germline, CDR1 is SGHVS, CDR2 FNYEAQ. V was pared by 0 bases and J by 7 bases, with 9 bases between. The CDR3 DNA reads as TGTGCCAGCAGCTTAGCAGATCAGAATGAAGCTTTCTTT. Its translation is CASSLADQNEAFF. The full variable domain, its missing parts supplied by reference TRBV7-6 and TRBJ1-1, is GAGVSQSPRYKVTKRGQDVALRCDPISGHVSLYWYRQALGQGPEFLTYFNYEAQQDKSGLPNDRFSAERPEGSISTLTIQRTEQRDSAMYRCASSLADQNEAFFGQGTRLTVV.

V is TRBV19 and J is TRBJ1-6, with 7 positions matching TRBD1. The germline CDR1 and CDR2 sequences are LNHDA and SQIVND (reference sequence). This CDR3 has 13 amino acids. V lost 8 bases to trimming and J lost 8 bases; unmatched junction nucleotides: 6. DNA for the CDR3: TGTGCCAGTCAGAGACAGGGTTATTCACCCCTCCACTTT. Translated: CASQRQGYSPLHF.

This chain connects TRBV6-5 to TRBJ2-3; 7 bases are shared with TRBD2. The CDR3 covers 16 residues. Germline loops: CDR1 MNHEY, CDR2 SVGAGI. V was clipped by 0 bases and J by 5 bases; unmatched bases: 8. The CDR3 reads CASSYSGGREIDTQYF. The CDR3 DNA sequence: TGTGCCAGCAGTTACTCAGGAGGGCGGGAGATAGATACGCAGTATTTT.

This clone was counted only a few times. The V gene is TRBV10-3, the J gene TRBJ1-6, with D possibly being TRBD1 (5 bases). This CDR3 comprises 14 residues. Germline V CDR1 and CDR2: ENHRY, SYGVKD. Trimming shortened V by 7 bases and J by 6 bases, and 13 bases separated the two germline ends. DNA for the CDR3: TGTGCCATCAACCTCGGGGGTATTAATTCACCCCTCCACTTT. Translated, it gives CAINLGGINSPLHF.

V gene TRBV28 combines with J gene TRBJ2-7; D is unclear. V was pared by 8 bases and J by 3 bases, with 11 bases between. The germline CDR1 and CDR2 sequences are MDHEN and SYDVKM. The CDR3 totals 12 residues. DNA of the CDR3: TGTGCCAGCGGGCTTATGGGCTACGAGCAGTACTTC. The encoded protein is CASGLMGYEQYF. Together with reference TRBV28 and TRBJ2-7, the CDR3 gives the full variable domain: DVKVTQSSRYLVKRTGEKVFLECVQDMDHENMFWYRQDPGLGLRLIYFSYDVKMKEKGDIPEGYSVSREKKERFSLILESASTNQTSMYLCASGLMGYEQYFGPGTRLTVT.

The CDR3 nucleotides read TGTGCCAGCAGTCAACGCCCGGGAAATTCACCCCTCCACTTT. It codes for CASSQRPGNSPLHF. V usage is TRBV7-9 and J usage is TRBJ1-6; no clear D gene. V was cut by 6 bases and J by 7 bases, with 13 bases left in between. Looked up from germline, CDR1 is SEHNR and CDR2 is FQNEAQ (reference sequence). The CDR3 has 14 amino acids.

This chain links TRBV4-1 with TRBJ1-1; no reliable D call. The V and J ends lost 1 base and 7 bases respectively, with 7 bases between them. CDR3 length equals 12 residues. Germline V gene sequence: CDR1 MGHRA, CDR2 YSYEKL. This chain's CDR3 is CASSQVRGEAFF. Written as DNA, the CDR3 is TGCGCCAGCAGCCAAGTACGCGGTGAAGCTTTCTTT.

This clone showed up just a few times. The gene calls are TRBV2 and TRBJ2-1; tentatively, D is TRBD2 (5 bases). V was cut by 2 bases and J by 10 bases, with 15 bases left in between. CDR3 length: 14 amino acids. Germline CDR1 reads SNHLY; CDR2 reads FYNNEI. CDR3 residues: CASSEYAGFGEQFF. CDR3 sequence (DNA): TGTGCCAGCAGTGAATACGCGGGTTTCGGGGAGCAGTTCTTC.

DNA of the CDR3: TGTGCCACCAGCAGAGCGACAGGTTACGGCTACACCTTC. This gives the protein CATSRATGYGYTF. V and J are TRBV15 and TRBJ1-2; maybe TRBD1 (6 bases). Germline lookup yields CDR1 LNHNV and CDR2 YYDKDF (reference sequence). CDR3 size: 13 residues. V dropped 1 base and J dropped 8 bases, with 11 bases sitting between them. Combining the CDR3 with reference TRBV15 and TRBJ1-2 gives the whole variable domain DAMVIQNPRYQVTQFGKPVTLSCSQTLNHNVMYWYQQKSSQAPKLLFHYYDKDFNNEADTPDNFQSRRPNTSFCFLDIRSPGLGDTAMYLCATSRATGYGYTFGSGTRLTVV.

The DNA of the CDR3 is TGCAGCGCCATACAGGGGGGCGGTCAGCCCCAGCATTTT. It specifies CSAIQGGGQPQHF. The chain is built from TRBV29-1 and TRBJ1-5, with 8 bases aligning to TRBD1. The CDR3 contains 13 residues. The V gene end was trimmed by 7 bases and the J gene end by 6 bases; junction bases not matched to a gene: 8. Germline CDR1 SQVTM, CDR2 ANQGSEA.

This chain uses TRBV7-8 with TRBJ2-3; 7 nucleotides line up with TRBD2. Per germline, CDR1 SGHVS and CDR2 FQNEAQ. The V gene end was trimmed by 5 bases and the J gene end by 1 base; junction bases not matched to a gene: 6. The CDR3 covers 15 residues. The CDR3 here is CASSVSSGGTDTQYF. The CDR3 coding sequence is TGTGCCAGCAGCGTATCTAGCGGCGGCACAGATACGCAGTATTTT.

This clone was detected only a few times. The rearrangement uses TRBV7-2 and TRBJ2-5; no firm D call. V lost 5 bases and J 4 bases, leaving 8 bases between the germline ends. The CDR3 sequence is 12 residues long. The germline CDR1 and CDR2 sequences are SGHTA and FQGNSA. This CDR3 is CASSLYVETQYF. CDR3 sequence (DNA): TGTGCCAGCAGCCTATATGTAGAGACCCAGTACTTC.

The chain employs TRBV30 and TRBJ2-3; a weak D match, TRBD2 (5 bases). Germline CDR1 is GTSNPN and CDR2 is SVGIG (reference sequence). The germline V and J ends were trimmed by 0 bases and 2 bases, with 9 bases remaining between them. This CDR3 spans 14 amino acids. For the CDR3, the DNA is TGTGCCTGGAGTGTAGGGAGCTTCACAGATACGCAGTATTTT. Its protein is CAWSVGSFTDTQYF.